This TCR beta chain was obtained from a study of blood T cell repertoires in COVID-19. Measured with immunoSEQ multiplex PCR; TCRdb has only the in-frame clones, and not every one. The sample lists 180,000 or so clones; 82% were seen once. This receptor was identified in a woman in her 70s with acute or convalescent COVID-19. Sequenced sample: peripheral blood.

CDR3 sequence reads: CASSSRTTSEVGELFF. The CDR3, as DNA: TGTGCCAGCAGCTCGCGTACGACTAGCGAGGTCGGGGAGCTGTTTTTT. The V and J genes are TRBV7-8 and TRBJ2-2; 8 positions match TRBD2. V shed 4 bases, J shed 7 bases, and the junction held 11 bases outside the gene matches. This CDR3 contains 16 residues. Germline-derived CDR1 and CDR2 are SGHVS and FQNEAQ. Combining the CDR3 with reference TRBV7-8 and TRBJ2-2 gives the whole variable domain GAGVSQSPRYKVAKRGQDVALRCDPISGHVSLFWYQQALGQGPEFLTYFQNEAQLDKSGLPSDRFFAERPEGSVSTLKIQRTQQEDSAVYLCASSSRTTSEVGELFFGEGSRLTVL.